The clone carrying this TCR beta chain came up once. Per germline, CDR1 MNHEY and CDR2 SVGAGI. Trimming took 4 bases from V and 8 from J, leaving 15 bases between them. The CDR3 is 14 residues long. These data belong to a study of cytomegalovirus exposure and HLA in healthy donors. With 60 Vbeta and 13 Jbeta primers, the PCR was carried out. Assay: immunoSEQ multiplex PCR; the TCRdb copy retains only in-frame clones and omits some. This table holds approximately 120,000 clones, about 80% found once. The origin of this receptor is a woman aged 50 to 65 in good health and CMV-seropositive. The sample comprised PBMCs. The gene calls are TRBV6-5 and TRBJ2-4; TRBD2 is a possible D gene (6 bases). CDR3 region: CASSSNSLAHIQYF. The DNA for the CDR3 is TGTGCCAGCAGTTCCAACTCACTAGCACACATTCAGTACTTC.